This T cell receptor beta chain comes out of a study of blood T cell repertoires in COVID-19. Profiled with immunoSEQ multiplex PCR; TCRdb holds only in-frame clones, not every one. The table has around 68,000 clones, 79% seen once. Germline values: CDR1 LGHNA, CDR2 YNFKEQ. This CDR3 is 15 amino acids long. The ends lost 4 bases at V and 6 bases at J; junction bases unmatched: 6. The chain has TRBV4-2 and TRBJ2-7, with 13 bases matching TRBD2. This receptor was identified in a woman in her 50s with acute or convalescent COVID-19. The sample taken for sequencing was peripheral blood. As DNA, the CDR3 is TGTGCCAGCAGCCGGACTAGCGGGAGTTTCTTCGAGCAGTACTTC. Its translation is CASSRTSGSFFEQYF.